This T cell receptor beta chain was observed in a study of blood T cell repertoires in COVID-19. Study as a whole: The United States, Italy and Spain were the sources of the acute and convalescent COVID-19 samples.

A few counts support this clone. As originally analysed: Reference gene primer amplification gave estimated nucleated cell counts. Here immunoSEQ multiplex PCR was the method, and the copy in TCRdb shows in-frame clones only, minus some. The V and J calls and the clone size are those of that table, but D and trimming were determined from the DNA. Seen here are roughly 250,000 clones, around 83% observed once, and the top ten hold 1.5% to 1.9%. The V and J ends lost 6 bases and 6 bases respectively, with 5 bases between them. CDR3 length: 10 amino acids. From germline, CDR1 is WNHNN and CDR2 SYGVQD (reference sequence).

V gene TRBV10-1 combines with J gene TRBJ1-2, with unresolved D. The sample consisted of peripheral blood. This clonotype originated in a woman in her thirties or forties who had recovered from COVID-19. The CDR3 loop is CASSSHGYTF. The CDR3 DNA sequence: TGCGCCAGCAGCTCCCATGGCTACACCTTC.